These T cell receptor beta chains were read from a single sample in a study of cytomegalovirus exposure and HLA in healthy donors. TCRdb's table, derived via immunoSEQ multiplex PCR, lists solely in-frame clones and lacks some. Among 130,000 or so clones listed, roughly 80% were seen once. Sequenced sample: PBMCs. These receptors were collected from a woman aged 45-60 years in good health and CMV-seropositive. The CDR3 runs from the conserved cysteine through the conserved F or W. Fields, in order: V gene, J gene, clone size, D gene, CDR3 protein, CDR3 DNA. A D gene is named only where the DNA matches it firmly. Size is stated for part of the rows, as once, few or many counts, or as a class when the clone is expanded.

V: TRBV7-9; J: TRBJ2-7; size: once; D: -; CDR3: CASGGDESYEQYF; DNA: TGTGCCAGCGGAGGGGACGAATCCTACGAGCAGTACTTC
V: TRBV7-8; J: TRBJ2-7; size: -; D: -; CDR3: CASSLILGGEQYF; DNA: TGTGCCAGCAGCCTTATTTTAGGGGGAGAGCAGTACTTC
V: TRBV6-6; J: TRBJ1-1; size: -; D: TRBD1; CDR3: CASRTGETEAFF; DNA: TGTGCCAGCAGAACAGGGGAAACTGAAGCTTTCTTT
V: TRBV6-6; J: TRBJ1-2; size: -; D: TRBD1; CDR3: CASTETGFYGYTF; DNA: TGTGCCAGCACAGAGACAGGGTTCTATGGCTACACCTTC
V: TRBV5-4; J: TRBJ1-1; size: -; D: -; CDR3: CASSLRRQRAEAFF; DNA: TGTGCCAGCAGCTTGAGGCGTCAGAGGGCTGAAGCTTTCTTT
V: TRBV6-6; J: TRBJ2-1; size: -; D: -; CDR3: CASSSDSITLLTLQFF; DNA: TGTGCCAGCAGCTCGGACAGTATTACCCTCCTTACCTTGCAGTTCTTC
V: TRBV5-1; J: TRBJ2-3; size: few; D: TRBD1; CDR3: CASSARGFDTDTQYF; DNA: TGCGCCAGCAGCGCCAGGGGGTTCGACACAGATACGCAGTATTTT
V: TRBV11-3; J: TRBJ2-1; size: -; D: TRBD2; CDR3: CASSGGGAGYNEQFF; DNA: TGTGCCAGCAGCGGCGGGGGGGCCGGCTACAATGAGCAGTTCTTC
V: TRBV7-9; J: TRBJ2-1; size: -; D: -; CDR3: CASSPLPRGYNEQFF; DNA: TGTGCCAGCAGCCCCCTACCGAGGGGGTACAATGAGCAGTTCTTC
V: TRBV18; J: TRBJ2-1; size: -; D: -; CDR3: CASSLLGGESYNEQFF; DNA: TGTGCCAGCTCCTTGCTAGGGGGAGAGTCCTACAATGAGCAGTTCTTC
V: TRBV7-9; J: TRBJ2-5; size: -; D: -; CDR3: CASSLVGSPGETQYF; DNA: TGTGCCAGCAGCTTAGTTGGTTCCCCGGGGGAGACCCAGTACTTC
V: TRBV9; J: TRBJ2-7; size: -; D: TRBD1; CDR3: CASSRQGAPNEQYF; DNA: TGTGCCAGCAGCCGACAGGGGGCTCCCAACGAGCAGTACTTC
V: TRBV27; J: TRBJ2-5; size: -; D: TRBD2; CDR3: CASSPSGSWLETQYF; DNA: TGTGCCAGCAGCCCTAGCGGGAGTTGGTTGGAGACCCAGTACTTC
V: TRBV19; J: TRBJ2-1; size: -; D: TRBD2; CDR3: CASTRTSGGYNEQFF; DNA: TGTGCCAGTACCCGGACTAGCGGGGGGTACAATGAGCAGTTCTTC
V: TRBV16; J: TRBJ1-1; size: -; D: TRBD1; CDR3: CASSTRTGITEAFF; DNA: TGTGCCAGCAGCACACGGACAGGGATAACTGAAGCTTTCTTT
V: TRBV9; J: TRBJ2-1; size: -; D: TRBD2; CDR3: CASSPPTSGAYNEQFF; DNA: TGTGCCAGCAGCCCTCCCACTAGCGGGGCTTACAATGAGCAGTTCTTC
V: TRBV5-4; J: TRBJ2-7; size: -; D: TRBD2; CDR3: CASSSSGGAYEQYF; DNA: TGTGCCAGCAGCTCTAGCGGGGGGGCCTACGAGCAGTACTTC
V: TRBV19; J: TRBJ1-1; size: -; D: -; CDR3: CASSIRDTEAFF; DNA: TGTGCCAGTAGTATTAGAGACACTGAAGCTTTCTTT
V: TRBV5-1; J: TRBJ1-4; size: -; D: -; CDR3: CASSSGVNEKLFF; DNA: TGCGCCAGCAGCAGCGGTGTAAATGAAAAACTGTTTTTT
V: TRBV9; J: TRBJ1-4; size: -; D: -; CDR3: CASSVGGNNEKLFF; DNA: TGTGCCAGCAGCGTAGGGGGCAATAATGAAAAACTGTTTTTT
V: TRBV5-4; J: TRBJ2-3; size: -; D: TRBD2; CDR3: CASSSPQRGGRTDTQYF; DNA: TGTGCCAGCAGCTCCCCTCAGCGGGGGGGCCGCACAGATACGCAGTATTTT
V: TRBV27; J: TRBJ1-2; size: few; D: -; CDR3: CASSQDSRFYGYTF; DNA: TGTGCCAGCAGTCAGGACAGCCGCTTCTATGGCTACACCTTC
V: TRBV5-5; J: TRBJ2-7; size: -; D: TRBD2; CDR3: CASSPRGLAASYEQYF; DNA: TGTGCCAGCAGCCCCCGAGGACTAGCGGCCTCCTACGAGCAGTACTTC
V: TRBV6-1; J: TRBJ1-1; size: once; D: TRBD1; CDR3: CASTPGQELKAFF; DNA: TGTGCCAGCACACCGGGACAGGAACTTAAAGCTTTCTTT
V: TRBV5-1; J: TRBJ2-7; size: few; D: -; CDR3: CASSFWGPEQYF; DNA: TGCGCCAGCAGCTTTTGGGGGCCCGAGCAGTACTTC
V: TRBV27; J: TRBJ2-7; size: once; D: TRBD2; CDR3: CASSFSGRRNEQYF; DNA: TGTGCCAGCAGTTTCAGCGGGAGGAGAAACGAGCAGTACTTC
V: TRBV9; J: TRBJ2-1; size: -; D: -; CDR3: CASSVERGGRSYNEQFF; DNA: TGTGCCAGCAGCGTAGAGAGGGGGGGGCGCTCCTACAATGAGCAGTTCTTC
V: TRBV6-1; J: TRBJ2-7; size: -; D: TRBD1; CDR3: CASCVEGQGSFEQYF; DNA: TGTGCCAGCTGTGTAGAGGGACAGGGGAGTTTTGAGCAGTACTTC
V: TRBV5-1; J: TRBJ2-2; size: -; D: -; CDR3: CASSLELNTGELFF; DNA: TGCGCCAGCAGCTTGGAACTGAACACCGGGGAGCTGTTTTTT
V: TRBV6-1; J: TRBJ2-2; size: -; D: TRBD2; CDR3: CASKGLATGELFF; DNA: TGTGCCAGCAAGGGACTAGCAACCGGGGAGCTGTTTTTT
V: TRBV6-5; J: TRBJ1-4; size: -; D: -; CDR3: CASSYGGLNEKLFF; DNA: TGTGCCAGCAGTTACGGGGGACTTAATGAAAAACTGTTTTTT
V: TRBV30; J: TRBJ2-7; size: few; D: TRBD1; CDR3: CAWRRPGQSYEQYF; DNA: TGTGCCTGGAGACGTCCGGGACAGTCCTACGAGCAGTACTTC
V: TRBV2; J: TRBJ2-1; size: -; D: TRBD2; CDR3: CASWRGNYNEQFF; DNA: TGTGCCAGCTGGCGGGGGAACTACAATGAGCAGTTCTTC